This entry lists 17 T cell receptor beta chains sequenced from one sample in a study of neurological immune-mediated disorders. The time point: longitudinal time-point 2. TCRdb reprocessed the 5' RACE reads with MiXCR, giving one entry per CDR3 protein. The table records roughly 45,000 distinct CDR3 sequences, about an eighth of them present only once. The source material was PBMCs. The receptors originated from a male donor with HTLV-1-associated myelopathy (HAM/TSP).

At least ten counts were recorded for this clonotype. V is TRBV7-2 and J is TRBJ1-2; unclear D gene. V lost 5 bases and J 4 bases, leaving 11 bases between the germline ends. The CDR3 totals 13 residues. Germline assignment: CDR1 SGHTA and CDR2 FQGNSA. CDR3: CASSKGISYGYTF. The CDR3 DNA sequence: TGTGCCAGCAGCAAAGGGATCAGCTATGGCTACACCTTC.

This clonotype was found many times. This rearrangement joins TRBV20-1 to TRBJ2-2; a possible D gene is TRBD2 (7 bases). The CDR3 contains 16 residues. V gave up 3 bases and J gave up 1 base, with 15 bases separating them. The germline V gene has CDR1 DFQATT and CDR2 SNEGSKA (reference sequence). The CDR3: CSARRRRGQNTGELFF. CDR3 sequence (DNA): TGCAGTGCTAGGAGACGGCGGGGGCAGAACACCGGGGAGCTGTTTTTT.

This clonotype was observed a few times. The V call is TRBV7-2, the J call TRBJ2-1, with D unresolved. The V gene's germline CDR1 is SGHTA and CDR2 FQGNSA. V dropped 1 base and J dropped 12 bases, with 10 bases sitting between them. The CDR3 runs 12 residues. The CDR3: CASSLEVRTQFF. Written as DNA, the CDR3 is TGTGCCAGCAGCTTAGAAGTCAGGACGCAGTTCTTC.

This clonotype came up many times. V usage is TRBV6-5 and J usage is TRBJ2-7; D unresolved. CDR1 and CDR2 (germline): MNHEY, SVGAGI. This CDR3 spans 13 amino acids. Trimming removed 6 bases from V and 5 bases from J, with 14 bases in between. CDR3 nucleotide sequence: TGTGCCAGCAGACCCCGACTCTTTAACGAGCAGTACTTC. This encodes CASRPRLFNEQYF.

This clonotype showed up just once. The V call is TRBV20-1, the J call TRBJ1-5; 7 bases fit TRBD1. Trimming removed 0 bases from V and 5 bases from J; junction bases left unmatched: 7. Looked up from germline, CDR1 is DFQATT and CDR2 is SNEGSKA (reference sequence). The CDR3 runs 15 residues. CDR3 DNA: TGCAGTGCTAGAGATCGACAGGGAGGAGATCAGCCCCAGCATTTT. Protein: CSARDRQGGDQPQHF.

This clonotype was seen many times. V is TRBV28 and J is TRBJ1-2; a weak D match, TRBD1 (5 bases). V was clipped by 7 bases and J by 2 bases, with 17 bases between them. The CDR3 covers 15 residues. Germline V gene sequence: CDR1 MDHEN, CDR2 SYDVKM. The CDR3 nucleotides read TGTGCCAGCACCCCTGGCGCCAGGGCCAACTATGGCTACACCTTC. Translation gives CASTPGARANYGYTF.

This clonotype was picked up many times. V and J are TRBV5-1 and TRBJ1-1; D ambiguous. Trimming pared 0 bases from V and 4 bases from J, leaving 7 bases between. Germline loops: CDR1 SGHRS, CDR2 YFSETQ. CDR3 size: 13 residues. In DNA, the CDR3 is TGCGCCAGCAGCTTGGCTTCCGGCACTGAAGCTTTCTTT. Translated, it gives CASSLASGTEAFF.

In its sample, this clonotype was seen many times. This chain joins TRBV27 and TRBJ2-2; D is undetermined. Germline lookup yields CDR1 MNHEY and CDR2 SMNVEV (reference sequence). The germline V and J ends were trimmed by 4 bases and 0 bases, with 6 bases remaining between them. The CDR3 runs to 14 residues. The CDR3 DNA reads TGTGCCAGCAGTTCGACATCGAACACCGGGGAGCTGTTTTTT. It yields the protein CASSSTSNTGELFF.

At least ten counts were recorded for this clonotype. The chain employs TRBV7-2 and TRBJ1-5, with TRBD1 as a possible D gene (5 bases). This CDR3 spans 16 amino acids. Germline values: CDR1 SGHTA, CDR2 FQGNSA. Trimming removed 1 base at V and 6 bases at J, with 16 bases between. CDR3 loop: CASSLVGQGAGQPQHF. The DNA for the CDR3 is TGTGCCAGCAGCTTAGTCGGGCAGGGAGCGGGTCAGCCCCAGCATTTT.

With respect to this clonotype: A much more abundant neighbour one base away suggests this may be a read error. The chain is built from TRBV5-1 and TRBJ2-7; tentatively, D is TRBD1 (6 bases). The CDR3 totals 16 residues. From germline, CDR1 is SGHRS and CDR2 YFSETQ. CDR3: CASSLGTLNPQGEQHF. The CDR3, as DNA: TGCGCCAGCAGCCTAGGGACACTAAACCCCCAGGGCGAGCAGCACTTC.

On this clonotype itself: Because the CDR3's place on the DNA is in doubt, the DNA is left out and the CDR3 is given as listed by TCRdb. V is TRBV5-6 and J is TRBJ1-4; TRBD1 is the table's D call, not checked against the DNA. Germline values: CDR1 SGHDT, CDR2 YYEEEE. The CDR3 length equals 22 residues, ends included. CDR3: CASSFYICSARDHGPGAGKLFF.

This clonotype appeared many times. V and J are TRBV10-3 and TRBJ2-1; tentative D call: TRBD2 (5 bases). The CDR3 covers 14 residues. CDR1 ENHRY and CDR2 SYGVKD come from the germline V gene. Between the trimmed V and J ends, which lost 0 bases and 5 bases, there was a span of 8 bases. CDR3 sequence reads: CAISESAGDNEQFF. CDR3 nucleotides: TGTGCCATCAGTGAGTCAGCCGGGGACAATGAGCAGTTCTTC.

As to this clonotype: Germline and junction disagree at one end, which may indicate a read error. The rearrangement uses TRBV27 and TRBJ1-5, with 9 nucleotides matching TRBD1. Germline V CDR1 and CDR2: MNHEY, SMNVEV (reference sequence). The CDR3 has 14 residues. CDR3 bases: TGTACCAGCAGGGTCGGGACAGGGCTTAAGCCCCAGCATTTT. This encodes CTSRVGTGLKPQHF.

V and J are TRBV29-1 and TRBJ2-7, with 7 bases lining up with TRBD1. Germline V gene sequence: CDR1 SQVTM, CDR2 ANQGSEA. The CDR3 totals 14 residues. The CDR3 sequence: CRANYGTAVYEQYF. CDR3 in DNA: TGCAGAGCCAATTACGGGACAGCAGTATACGAGCAGTACTTC.

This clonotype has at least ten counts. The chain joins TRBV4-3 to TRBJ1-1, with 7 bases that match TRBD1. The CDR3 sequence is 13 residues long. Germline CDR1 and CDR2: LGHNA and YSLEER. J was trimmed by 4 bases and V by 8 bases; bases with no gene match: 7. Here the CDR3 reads CASGIQGGTEAFF. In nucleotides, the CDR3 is TGCGCCAGCGGAATTCAGGGGGGCACTGAAGCTTTCTTT.

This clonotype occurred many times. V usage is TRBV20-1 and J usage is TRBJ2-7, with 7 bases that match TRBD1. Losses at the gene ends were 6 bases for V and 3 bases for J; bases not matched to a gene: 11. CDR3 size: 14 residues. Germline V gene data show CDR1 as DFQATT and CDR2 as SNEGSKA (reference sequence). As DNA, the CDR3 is TGCAGTGCACACACCGGGACAGACAGCTACGAGCAGTACTTC. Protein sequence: CSAHTGTDSYEQYF.

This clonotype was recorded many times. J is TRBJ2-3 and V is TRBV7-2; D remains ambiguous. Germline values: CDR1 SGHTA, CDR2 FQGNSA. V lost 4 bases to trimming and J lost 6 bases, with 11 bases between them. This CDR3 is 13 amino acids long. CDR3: CASSYVDPDTQYF. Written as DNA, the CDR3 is TGTGCCAGCAGCTATGTAGACCCCGATACGCAGTATTTT.